These 24 T cell receptor beta chains were sequenced from one sample in a study of T-cell reconstitution after alpha-beta-depleted transplantation in children. The TCRbeta library incorporated unique molecular identifiers. From the PCR reads, TCRdb called clonotypes with MiXCR, one entry per CDR3 protein. The sample has some 200,000 distinct CDR3 sequences, about 11% seen once. The sample was PBMCs, taken before TCRalphabeta/CD19-depleted stem cell transplant. These receptor sequences come from a child under two years old with acute myeloid leukemia, due to receive a stem cell transplant.

The chain has TRBV5-1 and TRBJ2-5; D is uncertain. Germline V gene data show CDR1 as SGHRS and CDR2 as YFSETQ. V was clipped by 2 bases and J by 5 bases, with 7 bases between them. The CDR3 sequence is 12 residues long. CDR3 residues: CASSFMEETQYF. In DNA, the CDR3 is TGCGCCAGCAGCTTTATGGAGGAGACCCAGTACTTC.

This clonotype occurred many times. The rearrangement uses TRBV2 and TRBJ2-2; D is tentatively TRBD1 or TRBD2 (5 bases each). There are 12 residues in the CDR3. Germline loops: CDR1 SNHLY, CDR2 FYNNEI. V dropped 6 bases and J dropped 6 bases, with 8 bases sitting between them. DNA of the CDR3: TGTGCCAGCAGGAGGGGCGCCGGGGAGCTGTTTTTT. This gives the protein CASRRGAGELFF.

This clonotype was recorded many times. The genes are TRBV20-1 and TRBJ2-7; 10 bases fit TRBD2. Germline values: CDR1 DFQATT, CDR2 SNEGSKA (reference sequence). V lost 2 bases to trimming and J lost 4 bases; unmatched junction nucleotides: 8. The CDR3 is made up of 15 amino acids. The CDR3 reads CSARYGLAGVYEQYF. For the CDR3, the DNA is TGCAGTGCTAGATACGGTCTAGCGGGAGTTTACGAGCAGTACTTC.

This clonotype was recorded at least ten times. This chain uses TRBV15 with TRBJ2-3; the D is unclear. The CDR3 is 13 amino acids. Trimming removed 5 bases at V and 0 bases at J, with 6 bases between. CDR1 and CDR2 from the germline V gene are LNHNV and YYDKDF (reference sequence). CDR3 amino acids: CATSSRSTDTQYF. DNA of the CDR3: TGTGCCACCAGCTCGCGGAGCACAGATACGCAGTATTTT.

This clonotype was picked up many times. The J gene is TRBJ2-7, the V gene TRBV20-1, with 10 bases fitting TRBD2. Losses at the gene ends were 6 bases for V and 2 bases for J; bases not matched to a gene: 7. The CDR3 sequence is 14 residues long. CDR1 DFQATT and CDR2 SNEGSKA come from the germline V gene (reference sequence). DNA for the CDR3: TGCAGTGCCCACGGACTAGCGGAAGCCTACGAGCAGTACTTC. This encodes CSAHGLAEAYEQYF.

At least ten counts were recorded for this clonotype. The V call is TRBV12-3 or TRBV12-4, the J call TRBJ2-1; perhaps TRBD1 as D (6 bases). This CDR3 has 12 amino acids. V was pared by 5 bases and J by 8 bases, with 10 bases between. The CDR3 region is CASSPYRDEQFF. In DNA form, the CDR3 reads TGTGCCAGCAGTCCATACAGGGATGAGCAGTTCTTC.

This clonotype was counted many times. The chain combines TRBV6-1 with TRBJ1-1; TRBD1 might be the D (5 bases). V was pared by 4 bases and J by 4 bases, with 10 bases between. Germline V gene lookup returns CDR1 MNHNS and CDR2 SASEGT. The CDR3 totals 13 residues. The CDR3 sequence is CASSALGGTEAFF. The CDR3 DNA is TGTGCCAGCAGTGCCCTTGGGGGCACTGAAGCTTTCTTT.

This clonotype was seen repeatedly, ten times or more. V usage is TRBV12-3 or TRBV12-4 and J usage is TRBJ2-3; tentatively, D is TRBD1 or TRBD2 (5 bases each). Deletions cut 6 bases from V and 2 bases from J, with 15 bases between. CDR3 length equals 15 residues. The CDR3 DNA reads as TGTGCCAGCAGCCCCTCGGGACCGCCCACAGATACGCAGTATTTT. Translating gives CASSPSGPPTDTQYF.

This clonotype was counted between two and nine times. The CDR3 is CASRKTSGISYEQYF. CDR3 sequence (DNA): TGTGCCAGCAGAAAGACTAGCGGGATAAGCTACGAGCAGTACTTC. The chain is built from TRBV12-3 or TRBV12-4 and TRBJ2-7; 11 bases agree with TRBD2. V was pared by 6 bases and J by 3 bases, with 7 bases of the junction left unmatched. The CDR3 totals 15 residues.

Worth noting for this clonotype: This sequence may be a read error, since a much larger clone differs from it by one base. The gene calls are TRBV5-1 and TRBJ2-5, with D perhaps assigned TRBD1 or TRBD2 (5 bases each). The germline CDR1 and CDR2 sequences are SGHRS and YFSETQ. This CDR3 has 14 amino acids. The chain's CDR3 is CANSPRDLKETQYF. Here the CDR3 DNA reads TGCGCCAACAGCCCTCGGGACCTGAAAGAGACCCAGTACTTC.

In this sample, this clonotype turned up many times. The chain joins TRBV20-1 to TRBJ1-2; no reliable D call. The V gene's germline CDR1 is DFQATT and CDR2 SNEGSKA (reference sequence). V gave up 0 bases and J gave up 2 bases, with 13 bases separating them. The CDR3 consists of 15 residues. The CDR3: CSARDLGPVNYGYTF. The CDR3 nucleotides read TGCAGTGCTAGAGATCTAGGGCCTGTAAACTATGGCTACACCTTC.

This clonotype was seen at least ten times. The V and J genes are TRBV5-6 and TRBJ2-7; D remains unclear. The CDR3 extends over 14 amino acids. Trimming took 3 bases from V and 1 from J, leaving 11 bases between them. Germline CDR1 and CDR2: SGHDT and YYEEEE. CDR3 sequence reads: CASSSVYTSYEQYF. Here the CDR3 DNA reads TGTGCCAGCAGCTCCGTTTACACATCCTACGAGCAGTACTTC.

This clonotype has a count of ten or more. This chain links TRBV5-1 with TRBJ2-1; D is possibly TRBD2 (6 bases). CDR1 is SGHRS and CDR2 is YFSETQ in the germline V gene. The CDR3 has 17 residues. The V and J ends lost 0 bases and 0 bases respectively, with 13 bases between them. The CDR3 reads CASSLDQAGTSYNEQFF. CDR3 DNA sequence: TGCGCCAGCAGCTTGGATCAGGCGGGGACCTCCTACAATGAGCAGTTCTTC.

The sample holds many counts of this clonotype. This chain connects TRBV20-1 to TRBJ2-1; TRBD2 agrees at 7 bases. The CDR3 runs to 15 residues. From germline, CDR1 is DFQATT and CDR2 SNEGSKA (reference sequence). J lost 2 bases, V lost 3 bases, and 7 bases had no gene match. The CDR3 protein is CSARSGERAYNEQFF. CDR3 nucleotides: TGCAGTGCTAGGAGCGGGGAAAGGGCCTACAATGAGCAGTTCTTC.

This clonotype was found many times. The V gene is TRBV5-1, the J gene TRBJ2-5, with TRBD2 identical over 10 bases. This CDR3 is built from 16 residues. Germline V gene data show CDR1 as SGHRS and CDR2 as YFSETQ. V gave up 0 bases and J gave up 1 base; unmatched junction bases: 3. CDR3 bases: TGCGCCAGCAGCTTGGGAGCGGGAGGGCCCCAAGAGACCCAGTACTTC. Translating it yields CASSLGAGGPQETQYF.

This clonotype was picked up many times. V and J are TRBV20-1 and TRBJ2-1; D remains ambiguous. Looked up from germline, CDR1 is DFQATT and CDR2 is SNEGSKA (reference sequence). This CDR3 has 13 residues. V was clipped by 0 bases and J by 4 bases, with 7 bases between them. The CDR3 DNA sequence: TGCAGTGCTAGAGATCCTTCTTACAATGAGCAGTTCTTC. Amino acid sequence: CSARDPSYNEQFF.

In its sample, this clonotype was seen many times. This chain joins TRBV7-9 and TRBJ2-7; a weak D match, TRBD1 (5 bases). Germline V CDR1 and CDR2: SEHNR, FQNEAQ (reference sequence). V was pared by 0 bases and J by 4 bases, with 7 bases between. The CDR3 consists of 13 residues. This chain's CDR3 is CASSLAGEYEQYF. In DNA form, the CDR3 reads TGTGCCAGCAGCTTAGCAGGGGAATACGAGCAGTACTTC.

The sample holds many counts of this clonotype. The chain combines TRBV7-9 with TRBJ1-1, with a tentative D call TRBD1 (6 bases). The CDR3 is 13 residues long. Per germline, CDR1 SEHNR and CDR2 FQNEAQ (reference sequence). Trimming shortened V by 7 bases and J by 4 bases, and 13 bases separated the two germline ends. The CDR3 nucleotides are TGTGCCAGCATCCCAGGGGAAGGCACTGAAGCTTTCTTT. Translated: CASIPGEGTEAFF.

This clonotype was found many times. The genes are TRBV10-3 and TRBJ1-5, with D possibly being TRBD1 (5 bases). From germline, CDR1 is ENHRY and CDR2 SYGVKD. This CDR3 has 13 residues. V lost 2 bases to trimming and J lost 7 bases, with 9 bases between them. This CDR3 is CAISEDGAQPQHF. The CDR3 coding sequence is TGTGCCATCAGTGAGGACGGGGCCCAGCCCCAGCATTTT.

This clonotype has a count of ten or more. This rearrangement joins TRBV10-3 to TRBJ1-2, with D perhaps TRBD1 (5 bases). This CDR3 is built from 19 residues. Between the trimmed V and J ends, which lost 0 bases and 0 bases, there was a span of 20 bases. The V gene's germline CDR1 is ENHRY and CDR2 SYGVKD. The CDR3 protein is CAISESGTVSTPANYGYTF. The CDR3, as DNA: TGTGCCATCAGTGAGTCCGGGACTGTCTCCACCCCAGCTAACTATGGCTACACCTTC.

In the case of this clonotype: This may arise from a read error, as a much more abundant clone is one base away. CDR3: CASSLGLPGELFF. DNA of the CDR3: TGTGCCAGCAGCTTAGGGCTTCCCGGGGAGCTGTTTTTT. The chain uses TRBV5-6 and TRBJ2-2; D is ambiguous. The CDR3 has 13 amino acids. Deletions cut 2 bases from V and 6 bases from J, with 8 bases between. Germline lookup yields CDR1 SGHDT and CDR2 YYEEEE.

This clonotype has a count of ten or more. V usage is TRBV12-3 or TRBV12-4 and J usage is TRBJ2-2; TRBD2 matches 9 bases. V trimming: 1 base; J trimming: 3 bases; junction bases outside the gene matches: 0. This CDR3 has 15 residues. The CDR3 DNA follows: TGTGCCAGCAGTTTAGGACTAGCGGACACCGGGGAGCTGTTTTTT. This translates into CASSLGLADTGELFF.

In this sample, this clonotype turned up many times. The rearrangement links TRBV6-2 or TRBV6-3 to TRBJ2-1; D is ambiguous. Between the trimmed V and J ends, which lost 1 base and 6 bases, there was a span of 7 bases. Looked up from germline, CDR1 is MNHEY and CDR2 is SVGEGT. This CDR3 region has 13 residues. CDR3 loop: CASSYYLLNEQFF. The CDR3 coding sequence is TGTGCCAGCAGTTACTACTTGCTCAATGAGCAGTTCTTC.

The chain carries TRBV11-2 and TRBJ2-3; 12 bases fit TRBD1. The CDR3 spans 16 residues. CDR1 SGHAT and CDR2 FQNNGV come from the germline V gene. Unmatched junction bases numbered 5, after V lost 0 bases and J lost 7 bases. CDR3 protein: CASSLDGDRGQHTQYF. The CDR3 coding sequence is TGTGCCAGCAGCTTAGACGGGGACAGGGGGCAACATACGCAGTATTTT.